This TCR beta chain is from a study of OX40 agonist ivuxolimab in advanced cancers. Worth noting for this clone: In the same sample, other DNA sequences code for this CDR3.

Only in-frame clones appear in the TCRdb table, and some are missing; sequencing was by immunoSEQ multiplex PCR. Here the sample spans 60,000 to 75,000 clones, roughly 84% being singletons. The source material was CD4+ or CD8+ T cells sorted from blood, sampled in a trial of the OX40 agonist ivuxolimab. The receptor's source is an adult with an advanced solid tumor such as melanoma, head and neck, liver or kidney cancer.

The chain's CDR3 is CAWGPGEGADQPQHF. In DNA form, the CDR3 reads TGTGCCTGGGGACCAGGGGAGGGGGCCGATCAGCCCCAGCATTTT. The V gene is TRBV30, the J gene TRBJ1-5, with 7 bases matching TRBD1. CDR3 length: 15 residues. V was pared by 5 bases and J by 5 bases, with 12 bases of the junction left unmatched. In germline, CDR1 is GTSNPN, CDR2 SVGIG (reference sequence).